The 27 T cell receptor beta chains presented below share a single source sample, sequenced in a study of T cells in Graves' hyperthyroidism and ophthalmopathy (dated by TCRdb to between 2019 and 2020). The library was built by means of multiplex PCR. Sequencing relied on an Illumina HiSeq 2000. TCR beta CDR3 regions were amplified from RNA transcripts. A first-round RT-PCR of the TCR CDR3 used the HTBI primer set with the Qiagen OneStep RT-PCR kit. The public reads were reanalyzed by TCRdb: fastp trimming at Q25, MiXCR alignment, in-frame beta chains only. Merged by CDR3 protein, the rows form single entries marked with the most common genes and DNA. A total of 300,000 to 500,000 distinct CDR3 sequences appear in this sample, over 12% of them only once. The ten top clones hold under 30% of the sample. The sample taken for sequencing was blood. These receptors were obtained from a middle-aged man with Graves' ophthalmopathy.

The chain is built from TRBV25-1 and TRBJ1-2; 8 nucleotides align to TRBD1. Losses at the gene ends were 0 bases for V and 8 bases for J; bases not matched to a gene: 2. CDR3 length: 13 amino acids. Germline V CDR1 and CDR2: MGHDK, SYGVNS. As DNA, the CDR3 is TGTGCCAGCAGTGAATATACAGGGGGAGGCTACACCTTC. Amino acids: CASSEYTGGGYTF.

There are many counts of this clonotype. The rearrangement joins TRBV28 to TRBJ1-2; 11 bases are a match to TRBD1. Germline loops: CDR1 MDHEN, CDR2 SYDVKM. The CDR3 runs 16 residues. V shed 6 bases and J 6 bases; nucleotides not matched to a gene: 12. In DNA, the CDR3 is TGTGCCAGCAGAACTCCTCCGGGACAGGGGGTCCATGGCTACACCTTC. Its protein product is CASRTPPGQGVHGYTF.

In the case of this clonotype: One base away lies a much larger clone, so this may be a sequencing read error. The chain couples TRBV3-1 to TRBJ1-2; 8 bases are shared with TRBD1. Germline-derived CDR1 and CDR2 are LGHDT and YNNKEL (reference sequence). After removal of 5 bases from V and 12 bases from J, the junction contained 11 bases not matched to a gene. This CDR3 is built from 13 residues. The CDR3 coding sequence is TGTGCCAGCAGCGAGACCCAGGACAGGGATCACACCTTC. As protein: CASSETQDRDHTF.

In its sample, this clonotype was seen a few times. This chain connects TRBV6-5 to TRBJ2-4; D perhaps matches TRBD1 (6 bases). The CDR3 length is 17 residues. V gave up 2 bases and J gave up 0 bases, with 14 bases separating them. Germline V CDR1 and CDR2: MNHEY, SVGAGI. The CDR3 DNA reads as TGTGCCAGCAGTTACACGCAGGGGCTCCTAGCCAAAAACATTCAGTACTTC. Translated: CASSYTQGLLAKNIQYF.

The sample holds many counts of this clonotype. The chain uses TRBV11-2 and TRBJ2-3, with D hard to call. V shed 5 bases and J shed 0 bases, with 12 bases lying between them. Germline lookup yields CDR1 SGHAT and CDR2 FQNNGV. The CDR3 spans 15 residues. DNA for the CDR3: TGTGCCAGCAGCGCGGACGGAAGGAGCACAGATACGCAGTATTTT. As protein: CASSADGRSTDTQYF.

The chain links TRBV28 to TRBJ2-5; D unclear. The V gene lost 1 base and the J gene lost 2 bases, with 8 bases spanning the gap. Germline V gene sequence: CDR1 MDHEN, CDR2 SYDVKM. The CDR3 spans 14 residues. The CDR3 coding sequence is TGTGCCAGCAGTTTATATCTAGAACAAGAGACCCAGTACTTC. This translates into CASSLYLEQETQYF.

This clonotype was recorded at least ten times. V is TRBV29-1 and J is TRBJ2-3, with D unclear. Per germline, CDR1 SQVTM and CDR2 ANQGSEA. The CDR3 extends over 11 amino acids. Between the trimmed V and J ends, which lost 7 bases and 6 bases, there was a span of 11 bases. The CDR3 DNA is TGCAGCGGTGACCGGGCGGATACGCAGTATTTT. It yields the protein CSGDRADTQYF.

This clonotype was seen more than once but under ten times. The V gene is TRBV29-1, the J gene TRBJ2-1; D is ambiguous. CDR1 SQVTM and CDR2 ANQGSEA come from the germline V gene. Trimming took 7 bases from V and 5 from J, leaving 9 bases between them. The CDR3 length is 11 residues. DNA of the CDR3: TGCAGCGGATGGAGTAACAATGAGCAGTTCTTC. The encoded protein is CSGWSNNEQFF.

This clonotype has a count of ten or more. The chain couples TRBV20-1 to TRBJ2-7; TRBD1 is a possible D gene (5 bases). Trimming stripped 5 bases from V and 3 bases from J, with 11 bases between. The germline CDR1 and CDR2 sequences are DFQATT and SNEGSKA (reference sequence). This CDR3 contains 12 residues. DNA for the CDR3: TGCAGTGCTGGCGACAGTAACTACGAGCAGTACTTC. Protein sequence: CSAGDSNYEQYF.

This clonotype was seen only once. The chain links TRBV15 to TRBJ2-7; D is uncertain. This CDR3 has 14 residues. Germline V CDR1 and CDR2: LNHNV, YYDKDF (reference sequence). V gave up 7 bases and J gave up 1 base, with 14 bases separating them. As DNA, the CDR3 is TGTGCCACCACCCCTCGACTGGGATCCTACGAGCAGTACTTC. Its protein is CATTPRLGSYEQYF.

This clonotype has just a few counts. As DNA, the CDR3 is TGTGCCAGCAGTTTTTCACAGGCTGATGGCTACACCTTC. Its translation is CASSFSQADGYTF. This sequence joins TRBV27 and TRBJ1-2; possible D gene TRBD1, 5 bases. Per germline, CDR1 MNHEY and CDR2 SMNVEV (reference sequence). The CDR3 spans 13 residues. V was trimmed by 3 bases and J by 6 bases, leaving 11 bases between them.

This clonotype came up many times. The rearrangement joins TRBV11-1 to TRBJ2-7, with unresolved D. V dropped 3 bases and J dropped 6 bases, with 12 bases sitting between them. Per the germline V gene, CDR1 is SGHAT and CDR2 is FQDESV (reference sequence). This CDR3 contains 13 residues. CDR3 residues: CASSFPLGGEQYF. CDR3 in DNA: TGTGCCAGCAGCTTTCCCTTGGGCGGCGAGCAGTACTTC.

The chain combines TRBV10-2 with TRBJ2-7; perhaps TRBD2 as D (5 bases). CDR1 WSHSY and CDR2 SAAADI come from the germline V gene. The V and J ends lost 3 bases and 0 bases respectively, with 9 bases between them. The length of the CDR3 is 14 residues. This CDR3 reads CASSELAHSYEQYF. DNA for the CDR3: TGCGCCAGCAGTGAATTAGCGCACTCCTACGAGCAGTACTTC.

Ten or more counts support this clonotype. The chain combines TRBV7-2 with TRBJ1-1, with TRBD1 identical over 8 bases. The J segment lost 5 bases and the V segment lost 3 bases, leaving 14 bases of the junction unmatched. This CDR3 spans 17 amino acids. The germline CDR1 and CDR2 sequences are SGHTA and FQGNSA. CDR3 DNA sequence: TGTGCCAGCAGCTTGTATCCCGGGACAGGAGGGAGGACTGAAGCTTTCTTT. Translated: CASSLYPGTGGRTEAFF.

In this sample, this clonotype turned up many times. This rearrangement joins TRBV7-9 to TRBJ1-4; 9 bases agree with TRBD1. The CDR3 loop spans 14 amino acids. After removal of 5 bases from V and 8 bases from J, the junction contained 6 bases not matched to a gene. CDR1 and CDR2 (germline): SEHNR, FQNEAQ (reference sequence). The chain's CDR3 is CASSRGQGGEKLFF. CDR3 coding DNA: TGTGCCAGCAGCCGGGGACAGGGTGGAGAAAAACTGTTTTTT.

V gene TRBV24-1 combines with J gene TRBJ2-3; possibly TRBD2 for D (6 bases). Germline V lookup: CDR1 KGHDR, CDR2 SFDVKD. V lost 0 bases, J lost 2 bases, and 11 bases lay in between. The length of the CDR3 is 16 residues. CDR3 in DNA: TGTGCCACCAGTGATTTGCGGGAGAGTATCACAGATACGCAGTATTTT. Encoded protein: CATSDLRESITDTQYF.

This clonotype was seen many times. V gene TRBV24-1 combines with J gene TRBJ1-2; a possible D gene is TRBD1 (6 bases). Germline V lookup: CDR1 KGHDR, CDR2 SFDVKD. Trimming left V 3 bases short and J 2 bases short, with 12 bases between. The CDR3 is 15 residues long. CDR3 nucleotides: TGTGCCACCAGTGATGCCGGACAGCCCAACTATGGCTACACCTTC. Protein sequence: CATSDAGQPNYGYTF.

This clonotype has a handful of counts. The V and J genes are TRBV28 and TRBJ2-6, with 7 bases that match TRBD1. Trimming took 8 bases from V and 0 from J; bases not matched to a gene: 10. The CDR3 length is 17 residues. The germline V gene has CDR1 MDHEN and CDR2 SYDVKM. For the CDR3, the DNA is TGTGCCAGCCACAAGAGGACAGGCCGCTCTGGGGCCAACGTCCTGACTTTC. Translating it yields CASHKRTGRSGANVLTF. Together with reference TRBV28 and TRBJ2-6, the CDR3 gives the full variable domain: DVKVTQSSRYLVKRTGEKVFLECVQDMDHENMFWYRQDPGLGLRLIYFSYDVKMKEKGDIPEGYSVSREKKERFSLILESASTNQTSMYLCASHKRTGRSGANVLTFGAGSRLTVL.

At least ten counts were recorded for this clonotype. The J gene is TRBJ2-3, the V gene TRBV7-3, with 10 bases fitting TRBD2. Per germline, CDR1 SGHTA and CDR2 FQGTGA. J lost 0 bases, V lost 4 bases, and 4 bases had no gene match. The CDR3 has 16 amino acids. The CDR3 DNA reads TGTGCCAGCAGCTCCCCACTAGCGGGAAGCACAGATACGCAGTATTTT. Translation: CASSSPLAGSTDTQYF.

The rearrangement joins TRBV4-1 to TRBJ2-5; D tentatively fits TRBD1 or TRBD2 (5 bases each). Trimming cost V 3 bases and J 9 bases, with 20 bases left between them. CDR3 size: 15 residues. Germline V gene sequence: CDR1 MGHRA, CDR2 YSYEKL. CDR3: CASSHTGTPPGAQYF. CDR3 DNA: TGCGCCAGCAGCCATACCGGGACCCCGCCTGGGGCCCAGTACTTC.

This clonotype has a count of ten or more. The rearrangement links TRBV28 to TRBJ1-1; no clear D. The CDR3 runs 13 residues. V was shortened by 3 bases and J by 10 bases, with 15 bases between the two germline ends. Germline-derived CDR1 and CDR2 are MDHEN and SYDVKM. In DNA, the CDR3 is TGTGCCAGCAGTTTCCCCGACCTTCGAGGAGCTTTCTTT. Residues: CASSFPDLRGAFF.

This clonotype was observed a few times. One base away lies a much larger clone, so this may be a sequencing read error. This CDR3 reads CASSVIYTTEAFF. As DNA, the CDR3 is TGTGCCAGCAGTGTGATCTACACCACTGAAGCTTTCTTT. This chain connects TRBV6-1 to TRBJ1-1; no clear D gene. CDR1 is MNHNS and CDR2 is SASEGT in the germline V gene. The V end was cut by 4 bases, the J end by 4 bases, with 10 bases between. The CDR3 totals 13 residues.

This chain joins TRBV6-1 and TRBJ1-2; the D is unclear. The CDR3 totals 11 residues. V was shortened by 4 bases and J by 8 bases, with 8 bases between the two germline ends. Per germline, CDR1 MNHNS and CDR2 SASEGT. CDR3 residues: CASSGPGGYTF. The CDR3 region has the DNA TGTGCCAGCAGTGGACCGGGCGGCTACACCTTC.

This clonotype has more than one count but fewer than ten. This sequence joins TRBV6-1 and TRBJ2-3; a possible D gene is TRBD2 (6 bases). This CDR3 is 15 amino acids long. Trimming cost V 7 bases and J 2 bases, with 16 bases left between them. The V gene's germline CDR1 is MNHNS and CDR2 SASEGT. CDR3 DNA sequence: TGTGCCAGCATACGAGATAGCGGTAACACAGATACGCAGTATTTT. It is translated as CASIRDSGNTDTQYF.

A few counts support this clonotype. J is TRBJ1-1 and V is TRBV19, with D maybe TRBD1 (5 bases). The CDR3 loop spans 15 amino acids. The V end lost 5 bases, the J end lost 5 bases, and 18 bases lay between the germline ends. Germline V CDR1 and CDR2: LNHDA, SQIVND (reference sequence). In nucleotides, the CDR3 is TGTGCCAGTAGTGGCCGGGGCGTTCCGGGAACTGAAGCTTTCTTT. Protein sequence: CASSGRGVPGTEAFF.

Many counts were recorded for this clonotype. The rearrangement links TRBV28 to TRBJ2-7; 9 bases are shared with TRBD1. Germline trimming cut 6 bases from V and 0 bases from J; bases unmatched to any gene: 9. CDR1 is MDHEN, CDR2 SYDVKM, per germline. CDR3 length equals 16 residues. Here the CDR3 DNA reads TGTGCCAGCAGCATACAGGGGGCGACCTTCTCCTACGAGCAGTACTTC. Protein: CASSIQGATFSYEQYF.

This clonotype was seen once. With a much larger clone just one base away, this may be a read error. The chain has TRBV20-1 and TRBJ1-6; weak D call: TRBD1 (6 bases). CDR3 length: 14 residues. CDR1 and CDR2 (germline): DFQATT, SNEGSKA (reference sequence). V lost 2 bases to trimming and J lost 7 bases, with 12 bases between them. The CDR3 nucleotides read TGCAGTGCTAGATATGGCAGGGGCAATTCACCCCTCCACTTT. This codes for CSARYGRGNSPLHF.